This T cell receptor (beta chain) was retrieved from a study of CD8+ T cells in alopecia areata. Extraction and reverse transcription of RNA yielded cDNA as the sequencing template. Assay used: immunoSEQ multiplex PCR; TCRdb lists only in-frame clones, some missing. The profile covers about 190,000 clones, with around 60% appearing a single time and over 0.55% taken by the ten largest. This CDR3 comprises 12 residues. V gave up 1 base and J gave up 4 bases, with 4 bases separating them. Looked up from germline, CDR1 is KGHSH and CDR2 is LQKENI. Specified treatment: oral pan-JAK inhibitor, 5-10 mg twice daily.

This specimen consisted of CD4+ T cells sorted from blood, obtained at week 4, from a patient treated with tofacitinib. The receptor's source is a human donor with alopecia areata. This rearrangement joins TRBV18 to TRBJ2-5; D unresolved. Here the CDR3 reads CASSPLRETQYF. The CDR3 nucleotides read TGTGCCAGCTCACCACTACGAGAGACCCAGTACTTC.